The 22 T cell receptor beta chains below all came from one sample that was sequenced in a study of blood T cell repertoires in COVID-19. This table comes from immunoSEQ multiplex PCR, and its TCRdb copy is limited to in-frame clones, with some not included. Of 140,000 or so clones listed, 65% to 85% are singletons. Sample: peripheral blood. The receptors here all came from a man aged 50-60 years with active or convalescent COVID-19.

The chain recombines TRBV11-3 with TRBJ1-1, with a possible D match to TRBD1 (5 bases). This CDR3 contains 11 residues. V lost 5 bases to trimming and J lost 10 bases, with 11 bases between them. Germline V gives CDR1 SGHNT, CDR2 YENEEA. CDR3 amino acids: CASSQGEGAFF. The CDR3 DNA is TGTGCCAGCAGCCAGGGTGAAGGAGCTTTCTTT.

The V gene is TRBV9, the J gene TRBJ2-1; no definite D call. Per germline, CDR1 SGDLS and CDR2 YYNGEE. The V and J ends lost 0 bases and 0 bases respectively, with 7 bases between them. This CDR3 spans 15 amino acids. CDR3 DNA sequence: TGTGCCAGCAGCGTAGGGGCTACCTCCTACAATGAGCAGTTCTTC. Amino acid sequence: CASSVGATSYNEQFF.

The chain carries TRBV6-8 and TRBJ2-3; TRBD1 is a possible D gene (6 bases). Per the germline V gene, CDR1 is MNHGY and CDR2 is SAAAGT. The CDR3 runs to 18 residues. V was trimmed by 4 bases and J by 2 bases, leaving 22 bases between them. CDR3 in amino acids: CASSFLDIWGQNTDTQYF. CDR3 coding DNA: TGTGCCAGCAGTTTCCTCGACATTTGGGGGCAGAACACAGATACGCAGTATTTT.

The V and J genes are TRBV5-1 and TRBJ2-5; TRBD2 matches 9 bases. The CDR3 extends over 16 amino acids. V was pared by 4 bases and J by 5 bases, with 12 bases of the junction left unmatched. Germline lookup yields CDR1 SGHRS and CDR2 YFSETQ. CDR3 amino acids: CASSHRLAEMGETQYF. CDR3 sequence (DNA): TGCGCCAGCAGCCACAGACTAGCGGAGATGGGCGAGACCCAGTACTTC.

This clone was detected only once. The chain combines TRBV28 with TRBJ1-3; D not resolved. Germline CDR1 MDHEN, CDR2 SYDVKM. Trimming removed 2 bases at V and 7 bases at J, with 12 bases between. The CDR3 loop spans 14 amino acids. CDR3 nucleotide sequence: TGTGCCAGCAGTTTAAACCCGGGGAGGAACACCATATATTTT. Amino acids: CASSLNPGRNTIYF.

The chain combines TRBV9 with TRBJ2-2, with D possibly TRBD1 on 6 matching bases. The length of the CDR3 is 15 residues. The V gene lost 0 bases and the J gene lost 5 bases, with 11 bases spanning the gap. The germline V gene encodes CDR1 SGDLS and CDR2 YYNGEE. The CDR3 protein is CASSVATGGTGELFF. The CDR3 bases are TGTGCCAGCAGCGTAGCGACAGGCGGGACCGGGGAGCTGTTTTTT. Together with reference TRBV9 and TRBJ2-2, the CDR3 gives the full variable domain: DSGVTQTPKHLITATGQRVTLRCSPRSGDLSVYWYQQSLDQGLQFLIQYYNGEERAKGNILERFSAQQFPDLHSELNLSSLELGDSALYFCASSVATGGTGELFFGEGSRLTVL.

Regarding this clone: This CDR3 is also generated by other DNA sequences in the sample. V gene TRBV19 combines with J gene TRBJ2-1; possibly TRBD1 for D (5 bases). Per germline, CDR1 LNHDA and CDR2 SQIVND (reference sequence). This CDR3 contains 15 residues. V was pared by 3 bases and J by 0 bases, with 9 bases between. The CDR3 spells CASSIGQGSYNEQFF. Here the CDR3 DNA reads TGTGCCAGTAGTATTGGTCAGGGCTCCTACAATGAGCAGTTCTTC.

This chain uses TRBV19 with TRBJ2-7; 10 nucleotides match TRBD1. The length of the CDR3 is 16 residues. The germline V gene encodes CDR1 LNHDA and CDR2 SQIVND (reference sequence). The trim removed 8 bases at V and 6 bases at J, leaving 16 bases unmatched. For the CDR3, the DNA is TGTGCCAGTCGGAAGGGGCGGGACAGGGGATATACCGAGCAGTACTTC. Translating gives CASRKGRDRGYTEQYF.

J is TRBJ2-1 and V is TRBV5-4, with 15 bases aligning to TRBD2. The CDR3 runs 17 residues. Unmatched junction bases numbered 6, after V lost 1 base and J lost 7 bases. The germline V gene has CDR1 SGHNT and CDR2 YYREEE (reference sequence). CDR3 coding DNA: TGTGCCAGCAGCTTGAGAAGGACTAGCGGGAGGGCTAATGAGCAGTTCTTC. As protein: CASSLRRTSGRANEQFF.

The chain has TRBV28 and TRBJ1-2, with TRBD1 matching 8 bases. Looked up from germline, CDR1 is MDHEN and CDR2 is SYDVKM. Trimming removed 1 base from V and 6 bases from J; junction bases left unmatched: 7. CDR3 length: 15 amino acids. The CDR3 is CASSLFQGAINGYTF. CDR3 nucleotide sequence: TGTGCCAGCAGTTTATTTCAGGGGGCGATAAATGGCTACACCTTC.

This chain joins TRBV28 and TRBJ2-1, with a weak D call TRBD2 (5 bases). The CDR3 length is 14 residues. Germline values: CDR1 MDHEN, CDR2 SYDVKM. The ends were cut back, 6 bases at V and 4 bases at J, with 13 bases in the middle. Written as DNA, the CDR3 is TGTGCCAGCAGGCGGGTCCACGCTTACAATGAGCAGTTCTTC. Encoded protein: CASRRVHAYNEQFF.

The chain employs TRBV28 and TRBJ1-5; 8 bases align to TRBD1. The germline V gene encodes CDR1 MDHEN and CDR2 SYDVKM. After removal of 8 bases from V and 5 bases from J, the junction contained 5 bases not matched to a gene. The CDR3 is 13 residues long. The CDR3 spells CASHEQGDQPQHF. The CDR3 region has the DNA TGTGCCAGCCACGAACAGGGGGATCAGCCCCAGCATTTT.

This chain links TRBV28 with TRBJ1-2, with TRBD1 matching 7 bases. The V gene end was trimmed by 5 bases and the J gene end by 3 bases; junction bases not matched to a gene: 12. This CDR3 has 16 residues. Germline V gene sequence: CDR1 MDHEN, CDR2 SYDVKM. CDR3 residues: CASSPGASRGHYGYTF. As DNA, the CDR3 is TGTGCCAGCAGTCCAGGCGCTTCTAGGGGGCACTATGGCTACACCTTC.

The chain recombines TRBV3-1 (or the pseudogene TRBV3-2) with TRBJ2-2, with TRBD2 matching 7 bases. There are 16 residues in the CDR3. CDR1 is LGHDT and CDR2 is YNNKEL in the germline V gene (reference sequence). Trimming removed 1 base from V and 5 bases from J; junction bases left unmatched: 7. In nucleotides, the CDR3 is TGTGCCAGCAGCCAAGTTCCGGGAGGCTTTACCGGGGAGCTGTTTTTT. Translation gives CASSQVPGGFTGELFF.

V gene TRBV9 combines with J gene TRBJ2-7; the match to TRBD2 covers 9 bases. J lost 4 bases, V lost 4 bases, and 9 bases had no gene match. The CDR3 consists of 15 residues. Germline V gene sequence: CDR1 SGDLS, CDR2 YYNGEE. CDR3 sequence (DNA): TGTGCCAGCAGCCCCTCGACTAGCGGATCGTACGAGCAGTACTTC. It yields the protein CASSPSTSGSYEQYF. The variable domain in full, completed from reference TRBV9 and TRBJ2-7, reads DSGVTQTPKHLITATGQRVTLRCSPRSGDLSVYWYQQSLDQGLQFLIQYYNGEERAKGNILERFSAQQFPDLHSELNLSSLELGDSALYFCASSPSTSGSYEQYFGPGTRLTVT.

The chain recombines TRBV19 with TRBJ1-4; possibly TRBD1 for D (6 bases). Looked up from germline, CDR1 is LNHDA and CDR2 is SQIVND (reference sequence). V lost 8 bases, J lost 4 bases, and 14 bases lay in between. The CDR3 is 14 amino acids. The CDR3 nucleotides are TGTGCCAGTTCTTTAAGGGGGTTTAATGAAAAACTGTTTTTT. It specifies CASSLRGFNEKLFF.

The rearrangement joins TRBV1 to TRBJ2-7; TRBD2, the table's D call, was not compared with the DNA. TRBV1 is noted as a pseudogene. The CDR3 is 17 residues long. CDR3 region: CTSSQAHSGRARIEQYF. The CDR3 DNA reads TGCACCAGCAGCCAAGCCCATAGCGGGAGGGCCCGCATCGAGCAGTACTTC.

This chain uses TRBV6-5 with TRBJ1-3; D may be TRBD1 (5 bases). Trimming took off 7 bases at V and 0 bases at J, with 13 bases between the two ends. Germline lookup yields CDR1 MNHEY and CDR2 SVGAGI. The CDR3 loop spans 15 amino acids. CDR3 DNA sequence: TGTGCCAGCAAAGAGGGGAGGGTCTCTGGAAACACCATATATTTT. Encoded protein: CASKEGRVSGNTIYF.

This sequence joins TRBV2 and TRBJ2-3, with D possibly matching TRBD2 (6 bases). Germline V gene data show CDR1 as SNHLY and CDR2 as FYNNEI. Deletions cut 7 bases from V and 2 bases from J, with 22 bases between. The length of the CDR3 is 17 residues. CDR3 protein: CASMDWGGKTFTDTQYF. As DNA, the CDR3 is TGTGCCAGCATGGATTGGGGCGGGAAGACCTTCACAGATACGCAGTATTTT.

The V gene is TRBV4-1, the J gene TRBJ1-1, with 8 nucleotides matching TRBD1. The junction had 10 bases not matched to a gene; V was cut back by 7 bases and J by 6 bases. There are 14 residues in the CDR3. Germline assignment: CDR1 MGHRA and CDR2 YSYEKL. The CDR3 is CASKIQGQAPEAFF. In DNA form, the CDR3 reads TGCGCCAGCAAAATACAGGGACAGGCACCTGAAGCTTTCTTT.

V is TRBV5-6 and J is TRBJ1-2; TRBD1 agrees at 10 bases. Germline CDR1 and CDR2: SGHDT and YYEEEE. With V trimmed by 4 bases and J by 5 bases, 8 bases remained unmatched. The CDR3 sequence is 15 residues long. The CDR3 loop is CASSIQPGQGYGYTF. DNA for the CDR3: TGTGCCAGCAGCATACAACCGGGACAGGGGTATGGCTACACCTTC. The full variable domain, its missing parts supplied by reference TRBV5-6 and TRBJ1-2, is DAGVTQSPTHLIKTRGQQVTLRCSPKSGHDTVSWYQQALGQGPQFIFQYYEEEERQRGNFPDRFSGHQFPNYSSELNVNALLLGDSALYLCASSIQPGQGYGYTFGSGTRLTVV.

The CDR3 sequence: CASSPTGGAYNEQFF. CDR3 nucleotide sequence: TGTGCCAGCAGCCCGACAGGGGGCGCCTACAATGAGCAGTTCTTC. The chain is built from TRBV5-4 and TRBJ2-1; 10 nucleotides align to TRBD1. The germline CDR1 and CDR2 sequences are SGHNT and YYREEE (reference sequence). Germline trimming cut 4 bases from V and 2 bases from J; bases unmatched to any gene: 3. The CDR3 is 15 amino acids.